These T cell receptor beta chains were read from a single sample in a study of regulatory T cells in long-lasting Graves disease. TCRdb passed the multiplex PCR reads through MiXCR, listing each CDR3 protein once. This repertoire shows 400,000 to 500,000 distinct CDR3 sequences, about 16% found once; its top ten account for over 15%. This sample also appeared in a second study, on T cells in Graves' hyperthyroidism and ophthalmopathy.

The sequencing here drew on peripheral blood mononuclear cells (PBMCs), taken at new diagnosis, from a patient treated with antithyroid drugs. The receptors stem from a woman aged 25 to 39 with Graves disease. CDR3s include the opening cysteine and the closing phenylalanine or tryptophan. The D gene is left open where the match is weak.

v_call: TRBV24-1
d_call: .
j_call: TRBJ1-4
cdr3_aa: CATSTGFNEKLFF

v_call: TRBV12-3/TRBV12-4
d_call: .
j_call: TRBJ2-7
cdr3_aa: CASSPTNSYEQYF

v_call: TRBV12-3/TRBV12-4
d_call: .
j_call: TRBJ1-6
cdr3_aa: CASHWGGSYNSPLHF

v_call: TRBV5-1
d_call: .
j_call: TRBJ2-7
cdr3_aa: CASSPGLSPYEQYF

v_call: TRBV13
d_call: .
j_call: TRBJ2-2
cdr3_aa: CASSSPDSRPTGELFF

v_call: TRBV6-1
d_call: .
j_call: TRBJ1-2
cdr3_aa: CASSEVTGDYGYTF

v_call: TRBV4-1
d_call: .
j_call: TRBJ2-3
cdr3_aa: CASSQEGTPTDTQYF

v_call: TRBV7-9
d_call: .
j_call: TRBJ1-2
cdr3_aa: CASSLAQGIWGYTF

v_call: TRBV5-1
d_call: .
j_call: TRBJ2-2
cdr3_aa: CASRTESNTGELFF

v_call: TRBV11-2
d_call: TRBD2
j_call: TRBJ2-3
cdr3_aa: CASRDGLAGFPRDTQYF

v_call: TRBV9
d_call: .
j_call: TRBJ2-2
cdr3_aa: CASSVTRAGNTGELFF

v_call: TRBV2
d_call: .
j_call: TRBJ1-1
cdr3_aa: CASSQYTEAFF

v_call: TRBV25-1
d_call: TRBD2
j_call: TRBJ2-7
cdr3_aa: CASSALAVRSSYEQYF

v_call: TRBV24-1
d_call: .
j_call: TRBJ1-1
cdr3_aa: CATSNPENTEAFF

v_call: TRBV5-1
d_call: .
j_call: TRBJ2-7
cdr3_aa: CASSPTGSKFRDEQYF

v_call: TRBV7-8
d_call: .
j_call: TRBJ2-7
cdr3_aa: CASSSPFYEQYF

v_call: TRBV7-2
d_call: .
j_call: TRBJ1-6
cdr3_aa: CASSLGGGSRPPLHF

v_call: TRBV19
d_call: .
j_call: TRBJ2-4
cdr3_aa: CASSIRGARNIQYF

v_call: TRBV12-3/TRBV12-4
d_call: TRBD1
j_call: TRBJ2-5
cdr3_aa: CASRGSGTGGLETQYF

v_call: TRBV3-1
d_call: .
j_call: TRBJ2-7
cdr3_aa: CASSPALLNSYEQYF

v_call: TRBV11-2
d_call: TRBD2
j_call: TRBJ2-7
cdr3_aa: CASSLELAAAYEQYF

v_call: TRBV27
d_call: .
j_call: TRBJ1-5
cdr3_aa: CASSLLAGSGQPQHF

v_call: TRBV9
d_call: .
j_call: TRBJ2-1
cdr3_aa: CASSVGANEQFF

v_call: TRBV19
d_call: .
j_call: TRBJ2-1
cdr3_aa: CASNTGSSGNEQFF

v_call: TRBV18
d_call: .
j_call: TRBJ2-5
cdr3_aa: CASSVTPQETQYF

v_call: TRBV7-8
d_call: .
j_call: TRBJ2-7
cdr3_aa: CASSSGTFSYEQYF

v_call: TRBV7-6
d_call: .
j_call: TRBJ1-5
cdr3_aa: CASSFEWGQPQHF

v_call: TRBV7-8
d_call: TRBD2
j_call: TRBJ2-1
cdr3_aa: CASSLGSGRSNEQFF

v_call: TRBV27
d_call: .
j_call: TRBJ2-7
cdr3_aa: CASSLSGSPPYEQYF

v_call: TRBV24-1
d_call: TRBD1
j_call: TRBJ1-1
cdr3_aa: CATSDTGDTEAFF

v_call: TRBV28
d_call: .
j_call: TRBJ1-2
cdr3_aa: CASGVNYGYTF

v_call: TRBV20-1
d_call: TRBD1
j_call: TRBJ2-7
cdr3_aa: CSAHIPDRGREPDEQYF

v_call: TRBV6-1
d_call: .
j_call: TRBJ1-1
cdr3_aa: CASIQQGIGTEAFF

v_call: TRBV20-1
d_call: .
j_call: TRBJ1-4
cdr3_aa: CSARDPRNEKLFF

v_call: TRBV12-3/TRBV12-4
d_call: .
j_call: TRBJ2-3
cdr3_aa: CASSFVATSTDTQYF

v_call: TRBV19
d_call: .
j_call: TRBJ2-3
cdr3_aa: CASRGADTQYF

v_call: TRBV19
d_call: .
j_call: TRBJ2-7
cdr3_aa: CASSSSPSSYEQYF

v_call: TRBV5-5
d_call: .
j_call: TRBJ2-7
cdr3_aa: CASSLMIYEQYF

v_call: TRBV10-3
d_call: .
j_call: TRBJ1-2
cdr3_aa: CAIIDDYGYTF

v_call: TRBV11-2
d_call: .
j_call: TRBJ1-1
cdr3_aa: CASSLGGLLTEAFF

v_call: TRBV19
d_call: .
j_call: TRBJ2-5
cdr3_aa: CASSIAPFREETQYF

v_call: TRBV9
d_call: .
j_call: TRBJ2-2
cdr3_aa: CASSVNAAWTNTGELFF

v_call: TRBV30
d_call: TRBD2
j_call: TRBJ2-3
cdr3_aa: CAWSVRLAASTDTQYF

v_call: TRBV6-5
d_call: .
j_call: TRBJ2-1
cdr3_aa: CASSYEGNDEQFF

v_call: TRBV14
d_call: .
j_call: TRBJ1-1
cdr3_aa: CASSQREGLVNTEAFF

v_call: TRBV27
d_call: .
j_call: TRBJ2-2
cdr3_aa: CASSPTGTKNTGELFF

v_call: TRBV25-1
d_call: .
j_call: TRBJ1-2
cdr3_aa: CASRQANYGYTF

v_call: TRBV6-2/TRBV6-3
d_call: TRBD1
j_call: TRBJ2-3
cdr3_aa: CASSRDRESDTQYF

v_call: TRBV11-3
d_call: .
j_call: TRBJ1-1
cdr3_aa: CASSLQGLNTEAFF

v_call: TRBV2
d_call: TRBD2
j_call: TRBJ2-5
cdr3_aa: CASRDPGLAGEETQYF

v_call: TRBV5-1
d_call: TRBD2
j_call: TRBJ2-7
cdr3_aa: CASSVQLAGGTYEQYF

v_call: TRBV10-3
d_call: TRBD1
j_call: TRBJ1-1
cdr3_aa: CATTAGQGANTEAFF

v_call: TRBV29-1
d_call: TRBD2
j_call: TRBJ2-7
cdr3_aa: CSAEVLLAGGRYVEQYF

v_call: TRBV2
d_call: .
j_call: TRBJ2-7
cdr3_aa: CASSEDRELPYEQYF

v_call: TRBV12-3/TRBV12-4
d_call: .
j_call: TRBJ2-5
cdr3_aa: CASTRAGETQYF

v_call: TRBV5-1
d_call: TRBD2
j_call: TRBJ2-7
cdr3_aa: CASSLGLAGAQYEQYF

v_call: TRBV9
d_call: .
j_call: TRBJ2-7
cdr3_aa: CASSLGVKPTLYEQYF

v_call: TRBV5-1
d_call: TRBD2
j_call: TRBJ2-7
cdr3_aa: CASSATPVTSGSYEQYF

v_call: TRBV24-1
d_call: .
j_call: TRBJ2-2
cdr3_aa: CATSDFRPRNTGELFF

v_call: TRBV5-5
d_call: .
j_call: TRBJ1-5
cdr3_aa: CASSVGTPAVRSNQPQHF